The rows below give T cell receptor beta chains drawn from one sample of a study of T-cell reconstitution after alpha-beta-depleted transplantation in children. TCRdb re-called the PCR reads through MiXCR, storing one row per CDR3 protein. Here the sample spans about 980,000 distinct CDR3 sequences, 25% to 30% being singletons. Sequences were derived from PBMCs, mostly from graft donor cells, sampled 360 days after TCRalphabeta/CD19-depleted stem cell transplant. The receptors originated from a boy in the first two years of life who had a stem cell transplant for SCID, so the T cells may come from the graft donor. CDR3s include the opening cysteine and the closing phenylalanine or tryptophan. The order of the fields is D gene, J gene, clone size, V gene, CDR3 protein, CDR3 DNA. A D gene is named only where the DNA matches it firmly. Only part of the rows carry a size: once, few, many, or a class if the clone is expanded.

D gene: TRBD2
J gene: TRBJ2-3
clone size: few
V gene: TRBV4-2
CDR3 protein: CASSQEASGGTDTQYF
CDR3 DNA: TGTGCCAGCAGCCAAGAGGCTAGCGGAGGCACAGATACGCAGTATTTT

D gene: .
J gene: TRBJ2-7
clone size: .
V gene: TRBV27
CDR3 protein: CASRPWNNRPYEQYF
CDR3 DNA: TGTGCCAGCAGGCCGTGGAATAATCGTCCCTACGAGCAGTACTTC

D gene: TRBD1
J gene: TRBJ2-7
clone size: few
V gene: TRBV20-1
CDR3 protein: CSARPPGQGSYEQYF
CDR3 DNA: TGCAGTGCTAGACCTCCGGGACAGGGTTCCTACGAGCAGTACTTC

D gene: TRBD2
J gene: TRBJ2-7
clone size: .
V gene: TRBV2
CDR3 protein: CASSSPSGLAYEQYF
CDR3 DNA: TGTGCCAGCAGTTCTCCTAGCGGATTGGCCTACGAGCAGTACTTC

D gene: TRBD2
J gene: TRBJ2-1
clone size: few
V gene: TRBV6-6
CDR3 protein: CASSYRLAGEQFF
CDR3 DNA: TGTGCCAGCAGTTACCGCCTAGCGGGTGAGCAGTTCTTC

D gene: .
J gene: TRBJ2-1
clone size: few
V gene: TRBV5-5
CDR3 protein: CASSWGWPGEQFF
CDR3 DNA: TGTGCCAGCAGCTGGGGGTGGCCGGGTGAGCAGTTCTTC

D gene: .
J gene: TRBJ1-4
clone size: .
V gene: TRBV5-1
CDR3 protein: CASSPLRSQGEKLFF
CDR3 DNA: TGCGCCAGCAGCCCGCTCCGGAGCCAGGGTGAAAAACTGTTTTTT

D gene: .
J gene: TRBJ2-3
clone size: .
V gene: TRBV12-5
CDR3 protein: CASKDSRATDTQYF
CDR3 DNA: TGTGCTAGTAAAGACAGTCGGGCTACAGATACGCAGTATTTT

D gene: .
J gene: TRBJ2-1
clone size: .
V gene: TRBV24-1
CDR3 protein: CATSGLDYNEQFF
CDR3 DNA: TGTGCCACCAGTGGCCTGGACTACAATGAGCAGTTCTTC

D gene: TRBD2
J gene: TRBJ2-3
clone size: .
V gene: TRBV28
CDR3 protein: CATGGAGTDTQYF
CDR3 DNA: TGTGCTACCGGGGGGGCCGGCACAGATACGCAGTATTTT

D gene: .
J gene: TRBJ1-1
clone size: .
V gene: TRBV27
CDR3 protein: CASGYSHGSEAFF
CDR3 DNA: TGTGCCAGCGGATACTCTCATGGTAGTGAAGCTTTCTTT

D gene: TRBD1
J gene: TRBJ2-7
clone size: few
V gene: TRBV5-1
CDR3 protein: CASSLGTGRVSYEQYF
CDR3 DNA: TGCGCCAGCAGCCTAGGGACAGGGAGAGTGTCCTACGAGCAGTACTTC

D gene: TRBD1
J gene: TRBJ1-1
clone size: few
V gene: TRBV28
CDR3 protein: CASSFRQGAEAFF
CDR3 DNA: TGTGCCAGCAGTTTCCGACAGGGAGCTGAAGCTTTCTTT

D gene: .
J gene: TRBJ1-2
clone size: .
V gene: TRBV5-1
CDR3 protein: CASSLVVESTYGYTF
CDR3 DNA: TGCGCCAGCAGCTTGGTTGTGGAGTCTACCTATGGCTACACCTTC

D gene: .
J gene: TRBJ1-4
clone size: few
V gene: TRBV11-2
CDR3 protein: CASSLERGTATNEKLFF
CDR3 DNA: TGTGCCAGCAGCTTAGAGCGGGGGACCGCAACTAATGAAAAACTGTTTTTT

D gene: .
J gene: TRBJ2-7
clone size: few
V gene: TRBV29-1
CDR3 protein: CSVVSDLRVPYF
CDR3 DNA: TGCAGCGTTGTGTCCGACCTTCGGGTTCCGTACTTC

D gene: TRBD1
J gene: TRBJ1-1
clone size: .
V gene: TRBV6-1
CDR3 protein: CASTNRGMNTEAFF
CDR3 DNA: TGTGCCAGCACCAACAGGGGGATGAACACTGAAGCTTTCTTT

D gene: TRBD2
J gene: TRBJ2-7
clone size: many
V gene: TRBV7-9
CDR3 protein: CASSWYIAGIYEQYF
CDR3 DNA: TGTGCCAGCAGCTGGTATATAGCGGGGATCTACGAGCAGTACTTC

D gene: .
J gene: TRBJ2-4
clone size: .
V gene: TRBV12-3/TRBV12-4
CDR3 protein: CASSPAAKNIQYF
CDR3 DNA: TGTGCCAGCAGCCCAGCGGCCAAAAACATTCAGTACTTC

D gene: .
J gene: TRBJ2-1
clone size: .
V gene: TRBV5-6
CDR3 protein: CASSPFGRPAYNEQFF
CDR3 DNA: TGTGCCAGCAGCCCGTTCGGGAGACCTGCCTACAATGAGCAGTTCTTC

D gene: TRBD1
J gene: TRBJ1-1
clone size: few
V gene: TRBV4-3
CDR3 protein: CASSQAAGGWAEAFF
CDR3 DNA: TGCGCCAGCAGCCAAGCTGCAGGGGGCTGGGCTGAAGCTTTCTTT

D gene: TRBD2
J gene: TRBJ2-7
clone size: .
V gene: TRBV20-1
CDR3 protein: CSARDPRGGLEQYF
CDR3 DNA: TGCAGTGCTAGAGATCCCCGGGGGGGCCTGGAGCAGTACTTC

D gene: .
J gene: TRBJ2-7
clone size: .
V gene: TRBV6-2/TRBV6-3
CDR3 protein: CASSHYGQNEQYF
CDR3 DNA: TGTGCCAGCAGTCACTACGGACAGAACGAGCAGTACTTC

D gene: TRBD2
J gene: TRBJ2-7
clone size: few
V gene: TRBV11-2
CDR3 protein: CASSSGLAGPSSYEQYF
CDR3 DNA: TGTGCCAGCAGCTCGGGACTAGCGGGTCCGAGCTCCTACGAGCAGTACTTC

D gene: .
J gene: TRBJ1-2
clone size: few
V gene: TRBV29-1
CDR3 protein: CSVGSDNYGYTF
CDR3 DNA: TGCAGCGTTGGTTCAGATAACTATGGCTACACCTTC

D gene: .
J gene: TRBJ2-1
clone size: .
V gene: TRBV4-3
CDR3 protein: CASSQEIGVNEQFF
CDR3 DNA: TGCGCCAGCAGCCAAGAAATAGGGGTCAATGAGCAGTTCTTC

D gene: .
J gene: TRBJ1-1
clone size: .
V gene: TRBV11-1
CDR3 protein: CASSLARLRNTEAFF
CDR3 DNA: TGTGCCAGCAGCTTGGCGAGACTTAGGAACACTGAAGCTTTCTTT

D gene: TRBD1
J gene: TRBJ2-7
clone size: few
V gene: TRBV6-1
CDR3 protein: CASSERDRGQREQYF
CDR3 DNA: TGTGCCAGCAGTGAACGGGACAGGGGGCAACGCGAGCAGTACTTC

D gene: .
J gene: TRBJ2-5
clone size: few
V gene: TRBV10-3
CDR3 protein: CAISGNSFRRETQYF
CDR3 DNA: TGTGCCATCAGTGGTAACTCCTTCAGGAGAGAGACCCAGTACTTC

D gene: .
J gene: TRBJ1-1
clone size: few
V gene: TRBV18
CDR3 protein: CASSPPLGPEAFF
CDR3 DNA: TGTGCCAGCTCACCACCGTTAGGACCCGAAGCTTTCTTT

D gene: .
J gene: TRBJ1-2
clone size: .
V gene: TRBV3-1
CDR3 protein: CASSQDRTFGYTF
CDR3 DNA: TGTGCCAGCAGCCAAGACAGGACCTTCGGCTACACCTTC

D gene: .
J gene: TRBJ2-7
clone size: .
V gene: TRBV20-1
CDR3 protein: CSARSLAESSYEQYF
CDR3 DNA: TGCAGTGCTAGGAGTCTCGCCGAGAGCTCCTACGAGCAGTACTTC

D gene: .
J gene: TRBJ2-7
clone size: few
V gene: TRBV3-1
CDR3 protein: CASSQHWPGPSNIYEQYF
CDR3 DNA: TGTGCCAGCAGCCAACATTGGCCCGGGCCCAGCAACATATACGAGCAGTACTTC

D gene: .
J gene: TRBJ2-2
clone size: .
V gene: TRBV4-1
CDR3 protein: CASSQDRGGPPRGFGELFF
CDR3 DNA: TGCGCCAGCAGCCAAGATCGAGGGGGTCCTCCCCGGGGGTTCGGGGAGCTGTTTTTT

D gene: .
J gene: TRBJ2-7
clone size: few
V gene: TRBV3-1
CDR3 protein: CASSQDRHEQYF
CDR3 DNA: TGTGCCAGCAGCCAAGACCGACACGAGCAGTACTTC

D gene: TRBD2
J gene: TRBJ2-3
clone size: .
V gene: TRBV7-2
CDR3 protein: CASSRLASGGSDTQYF
CDR3 DNA: TGTGCCAGCAGCCGCCTGGCTAGCGGGGGGTCAGATACGCAGTATTTT

D gene: .
J gene: TRBJ2-5
clone size: few
V gene: TRBV12-3/TRBV12-4
CDR3 protein: CASKRDTIQETQYF
CDR3 DNA: TGTGCCAGCAAGCGGGACACAATTCAAGAGACCCAGTACTTC

D gene: .
J gene: TRBJ2-1
clone size: few
V gene: TRBV10-3
CDR3 protein: CAIRPSGGRGEQFF
CDR3 DNA: TGTGCCATCAGGCCCTCGGGCGGCAGGGGTGAGCAGTTCTTC

D gene: .
J gene: TRBJ2-1
clone size: .
V gene: TRBV13
CDR3 protein: CASSSEANEQFF
CDR3 DNA: TGTGCCAGCAGCTCGGAAGCGAATGAGCAGTTCTTC

D gene: .
J gene: TRBJ2-2
clone size: .
V gene: TRBV12-3/TRBV12-4
CDR3 protein: CASREGAYTGELFF
CDR3 DNA: TGTGCCAGCAGGGAGGGGGCCTACACCGGGGAGCTGTTTTTT

D gene: TRBD2
J gene: TRBJ2-5
clone size: .
V gene: TRBV20-1
CDR3 protein: CSARTSGETQYF
CDR3 DNA: TGCAGTGCAAGGACTAGCGGGGAGACCCAGTACTTC

D gene: .
J gene: TRBJ1-5
clone size: .
V gene: TRBV5-1
CDR3 protein: CASKKGPNQPQHF
CDR3 DNA: TGCGCCAGCAAAAAGGGACCAAATCAGCCCCAGCATTTT

D gene: TRBD1
J gene: TRBJ1-2
clone size: few
V gene: TRBV5-1
CDR3 protein: CASSSPMTILQGDYGYTF
CDR3 DNA: TGCGCCAGCAGCTCGCCCATGACAATATTGCAGGGGGACTATGGCTACACCTTC

D gene: .
J gene: TRBJ2-7
clone size: few
V gene: TRBV4-1
CDR3 protein: CASSQVIRDPSYEQYF
CDR3 DNA: TGCGCCAGCAGCCAAGTCATACGGGACCCGTCCTACGAGCAGTACTTC

D gene: .
J gene: TRBJ1-5
clone size: .
V gene: TRBV12-3/TRBV12-4
CDR3 protein: CASRGDGNGNQPQHF
CDR3 DNA: TGTGCCAGCCGCGGGGATGGCAACGGCAATCAGCCCCAGCATTTT

D gene: TRBD2
J gene: TRBJ2-1
clone size: .
V gene: TRBV12-3/TRBV12-4
CDR3 protein: CASSFSRLADNEQFF
CDR3 DNA: TGTGCCAGCAGTTTTTCCCGACTAGCGGACAATGAGCAGTTCTTC